These 19 T cell receptor beta chains originate from one sample sequenced in a study of monozygotic twins with cystic fibrosis. Assay: immunoSEQ multiplex PCR; the TCRdb copy retains only in-frame clones and omits some. The sample includes tens of thousands of clones, 75% to 95% seen only once; the top ten take 0.15% to 0.2%. Sequencing was performed on blood. All receptors come from a boy aged 2 to 10 with cystic fibrosis.

Here the CDR3 reads CASSLIGAGVNEQFF. In DNA form, the CDR3 reads TGCGCCAGCAGCTTGATAGGAGCGGGGGTCAATGAGCAGTTCTTC. The chain is built from TRBV5-1 and TRBJ2-1, with 8 nucleotides matching TRBD2. The CDR3 totals 15 residues. Germline V gene sequence: CDR1 SGHRS, CDR2 YFSETQ. V shed 1 base and J 6 bases; nucleotides not matched to a gene: 6.

This clone has only one observation. This chain joins TRBV11-3 and TRBJ2-2; 9 nucleotides line up with TRBD1. Germline CDR1 reads SGHNT; CDR2 reads YENEEA. V was pared by 2 bases and J by 8 bases, with 12 bases of the junction left unmatched. This CDR3 is 17 amino acids long. The CDR3 DNA reads as TGTGCCAGCAGCTTATGGAAACCACAGGGGGCAAGTGGGGAGCTGTTTTTT. Its translation: CASSLWKPQGASGELFF.

This chain connects TRBV5-6 to TRBJ1-1; 9 nucleotides agree with TRBD1. The CDR3 spans 14 residues. CDR1 and CDR2 (germline): SGHDT, YYEEEE. Unmatched junction bases numbered 4, after V lost 4 bases and J lost 3 bases. CDR3: CASSLWTGDTEAFF. Written as DNA, the CDR3 is TGTGCCAGCAGCCTCTGGACAGGGGACACTGAAGCTTTCTTT.

The rearrangement uses TRBV19 and TRBJ1-1; D unclear. CDR1 is LNHDA, CDR2 SQIVND, per germline (reference sequence). Trimming took 6 bases from V and 4 from J, leaving 21 bases between them. CDR3 length equals 16 residues. CDR3 sequence reads: CASSPMAAVLGTEAFF. In nucleotides, the CDR3 is TGTGCCAGTAGCCCAATGGCGGCGGTTCTAGGCACTGAAGCTTTCTTT.

V usage is TRBV7-9 and J usage is TRBJ2-7, with 8 bases identical to TRBD2. The V segment lost 5 bases and the J segment 3 bases; nucleotides outside the gene matches: 9. The CDR3 sequence is 15 residues long. Germline-derived CDR1 and CDR2 are SEHNR and FQNEAQ (reference sequence). Written as DNA, the CDR3 is TGTGCCAGCAGCACCGGGAGGGGGTCTCTCTACGAGCAGTACTTC. It encodes CASSTGRGSLYEQYF.

V is TRBV19 and J is TRBJ1-1; the D gene is possibly TRBD1 (5 bases). V was clipped by 3 bases and J by 4 bases, with 18 bases between them. Per germline, CDR1 LNHDA and CDR2 SQIVND (reference sequence). The CDR3 runs 16 residues. The CDR3 DNA is TGTGCCAGTAGTATTCGTGGCAGGAGAAGGGGCACTGAAGCTTTCTTT. It codes for CASSIRGRRRGTEAFF.

The chain uses TRBV27 and TRBJ1-5, with D maybe TRBD1 (6 bases). Germline-derived CDR1 and CDR2 are MNHEY and SMNVEV (reference sequence). V was shortened by 6 bases and J by 3 bases, with 12 bases between the two germline ends. This CDR3 has 14 residues. CDR3 loop: CASRGRGYNQPQHF. Written as DNA, the CDR3 is TGTGCCAGCAGAGGCAGGGGATACAATCAGCCCCAGCATTTT.

The J gene is TRBJ1-6, the V gene TRBV9; possible D gene TRBD1, 5 bases. The V gene lost 0 bases and the J gene lost 7 bases, with 11 bases spanning the gap. This CDR3 contains 15 residues. Germline lookup yields CDR1 SGDLS and CDR2 YYNGEE. CDR3 amino acids: CASSVGGGPNSPLHF. CDR3 bases: TGTGCCAGCAGCGTAGGGGGGGGACCGAATTCACCCCTCCACTTT.

The chain is built from TRBV6-1 and TRBJ1-5, with D unresolved. V shed 3 bases and J shed 3 bases, with 6 bases lying between them. Germline lookup yields CDR1 MNHNS and CDR2 SASEGT. This CDR3 is built from 13 residues. This CDR3 is CASSDGNNQPQHF. CDR3 bases: TGTGCCAGCAGTGACGGTAACAATCAGCCCCAGCATTTT.

This clone turned up a few times. V is TRBV5-6 and J is TRBJ1-1, with TRBD1 matching over 8 bases. The CDR3 loop spans 15 amino acids. The ends lost 1 base at V and 4 bases at J; junction bases unmatched: 6. Germline-derived CDR1 and CDR2 are SGHDT and YYEEEE. The CDR3 region is CASSLLGTGGTEAFF. The CDR3 coding sequence is TGTGCCAGCAGCTTGCTGGGCACAGGGGGCACTGAAGCTTTCTTT.

This chain links TRBV6-5 with TRBJ1-1; the match to TRBD1 covers 8 bases. The germline gives CDR1 MNHEY, CDR2 SVGAGI. After removal of 6 bases from V and 1 base from J, the junction contained 4 bases not matched to a gene. CDR3 length: 14 amino acids. This CDR3 reads CASSQTGGNTEAFF. The DNA of the CDR3 is TGTGCCAGCAGCCAAACAGGGGGGAACACTGAAGCTTTCTTT.

This chain uses TRBV27 with TRBJ1-6; D not resolved. Germline V gives CDR1 MNHEY, CDR2 SMNVEV (reference sequence). The CDR3 spans 15 residues. V was trimmed by 2 bases and J by 6 bases, leaving 11 bases between them. For the CDR3, the DNA is TGTGCCAGCAGTTTAATAGGGATTGGTAATTCACCCCTCCACTTT. This encodes CASSLIGIGNSPLHF.

Concerning this clone: Germline is not matched at one junction end, which may reflect a read error. The chain recombines TRBV2 with TRBJ2-7, with a possible D match to TRBD1 (5 bases). The CDR3 has 12 amino acids. The V gene's germline CDR1 is SNHLY and CDR2 FYNNEI. For the CDR3, the DNA is TGTGCCAGCATGGGGCAGACCTACGAGCAATACTTC. Amino acids: CASMGQTYEQYF.

This rearrangement joins TRBV11-3 to TRBJ1-2, with 7 positions matching TRBD1. The trim removed 5 bases at V and 4 bases at J, leaving 10 bases unmatched. The CDR3 is made up of 15 amino acids. Per the germline V gene, CDR1 is SGHNT and CDR2 is YENEEA. As DNA, the CDR3 is TGTGCCAGCAGCCCGAGACAGGGTATTAGCTATGGCTACACCTTC. This encodes CASSPRQGISYGYTF.

The genes are TRBV25-1 and TRBJ1-2; 7 bases line up with TRBD1. The CDR3 totals 15 residues. After removal of 2 bases from V and 3 bases from J, the junction contained 6 bases not matched to a gene. Germline CDR1 MGHDK, CDR2 SYGVNS. The CDR3 loop reads CASSEADRLDYGYTF. CDR3 sequence (DNA): TGTGCCAGCAGTGAAGCGGACAGGCTAGACTATGGCTACACCTTC.

The chain employs TRBV18 and TRBJ1-6; TRBD1 aligns across 7 bases. The CDR3 spans 18 residues. Germline loops: CDR1 KGHSH, CDR2 LQKENI. The V gene end was trimmed by 2 bases and the J gene end by 2 bases; junction bases not matched to a gene: 9. This CDR3 is CASSPERGQSTYNSPLHF. CDR3 in DNA: TGTGCCAGCTCACCAGAACGGGGACAGTCTACCTATAATTCACCCCTCCACTTT.

The rearrangement joins TRBV15 to TRBJ2-5; 10 bases are shared with TRBD2. The CDR3 covers 15 residues. With 3 bases clipped from V and 5 bases from J, the junction kept 6 bases outside the gene matches. Germline assignment: CDR1 LNHNV and CDR2 YYDKDF (reference sequence). The CDR3 region is CATSRGSGGRETQYF. The CDR3 DNA follows: TGTGCCACCAGCAGGGGTAGCGGGGGGAGGGAGACCCAGTACTTC.

The rearrangement joins TRBV7-3 to TRBJ2-3; the match to TRBD2 covers 11 bases. CDR1 is SGHTA, CDR2 FQGTGA, per germline. Germline trimming cut 1 base from V and 5 bases from J; bases unmatched to any gene: 5. This CDR3 has 16 amino acids. CDR3 coding DNA: TGTGCCAGCAGCTTAATTAGCGGGGGGGCCATAGATACGCAGTATTTT. Amino acids: CASSLISGGAIDTQYF.

The chain combines TRBV18 with TRBJ1-1; TRBD1 aligns across 7 bases. With 4 bases clipped from V and 10 bases from J, the junction kept 15 bases outside the gene matches. Germline CDR1 KGHSH, CDR2 LQKENI. The CDR3 consists of 15 residues. CDR3 in DNA: TGTGCCAGCTCACGACAGGGCAACCGCCCGAGGATAGCTTTCTTT. It translates to CASSRQGNRPRIAFF.